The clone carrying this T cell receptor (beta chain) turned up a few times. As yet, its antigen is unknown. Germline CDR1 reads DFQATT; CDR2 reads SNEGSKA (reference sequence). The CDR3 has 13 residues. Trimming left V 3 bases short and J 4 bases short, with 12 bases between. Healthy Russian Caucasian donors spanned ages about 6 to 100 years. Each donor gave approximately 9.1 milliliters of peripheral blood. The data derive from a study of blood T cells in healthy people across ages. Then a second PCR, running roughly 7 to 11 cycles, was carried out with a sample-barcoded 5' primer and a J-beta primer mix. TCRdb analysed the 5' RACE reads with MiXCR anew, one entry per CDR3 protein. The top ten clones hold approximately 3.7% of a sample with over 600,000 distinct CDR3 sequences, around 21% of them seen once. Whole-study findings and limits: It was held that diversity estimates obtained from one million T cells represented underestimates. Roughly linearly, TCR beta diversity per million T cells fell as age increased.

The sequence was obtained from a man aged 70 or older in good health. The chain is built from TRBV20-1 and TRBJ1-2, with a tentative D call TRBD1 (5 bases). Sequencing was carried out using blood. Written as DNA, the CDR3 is TGCAGTGCTAGTCGGGACGGAGCCTATGGCTACACCTTC. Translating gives CSASRDGAYGYTF.